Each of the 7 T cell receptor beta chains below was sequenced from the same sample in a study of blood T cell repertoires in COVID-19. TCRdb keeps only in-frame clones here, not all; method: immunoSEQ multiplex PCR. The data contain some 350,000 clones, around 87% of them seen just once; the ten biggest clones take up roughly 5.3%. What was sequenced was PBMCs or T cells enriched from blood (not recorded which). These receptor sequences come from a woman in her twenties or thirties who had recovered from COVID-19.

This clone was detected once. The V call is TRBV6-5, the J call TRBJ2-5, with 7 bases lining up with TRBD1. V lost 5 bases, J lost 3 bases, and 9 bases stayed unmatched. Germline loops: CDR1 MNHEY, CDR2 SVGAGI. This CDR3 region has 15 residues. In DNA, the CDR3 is TGTGCCAGCAGTCGACGTTGGACAGGAAAAGAGACCCAGTACTTC. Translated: CASSRRWTGKETQYF.

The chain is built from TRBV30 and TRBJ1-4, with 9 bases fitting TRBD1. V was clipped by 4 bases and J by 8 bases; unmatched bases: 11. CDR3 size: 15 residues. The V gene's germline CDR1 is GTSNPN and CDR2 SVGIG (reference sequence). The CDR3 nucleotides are TGTGCCTGGAAACTTTGGGACAGGGAGGCCGAAAAACTGTTTTTT. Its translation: CAWKLWDREAEKLFF.

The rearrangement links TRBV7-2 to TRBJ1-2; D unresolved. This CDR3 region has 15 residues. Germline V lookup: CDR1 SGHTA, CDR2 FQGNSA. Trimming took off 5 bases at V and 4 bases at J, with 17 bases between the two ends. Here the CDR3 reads CASSKSLTYFYGYTF. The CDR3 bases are TGTGCCAGCAGCAAGTCCTTAACTTACTTCTATGGCTACACCTTC. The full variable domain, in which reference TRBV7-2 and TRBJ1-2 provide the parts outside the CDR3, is GAGVSQSPSNKVTEKGKDVELRCDPISGHTALYWYRQSLGQGLEFLIYFQGNSAPDKSGLPSDRFSAERTGGSVSTLTIQRTQQEDSAVYLCASSKSLTYFYGYTFGSGTRLTVV.

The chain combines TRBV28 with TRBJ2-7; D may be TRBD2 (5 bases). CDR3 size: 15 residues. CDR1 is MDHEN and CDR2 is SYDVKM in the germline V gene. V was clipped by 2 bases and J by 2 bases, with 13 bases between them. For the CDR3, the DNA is TGTGCCAGCAGTTTACTAGGGAGACAAGCCTACGAGCAGTACTTC. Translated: CASSLLGRQAYEQYF.

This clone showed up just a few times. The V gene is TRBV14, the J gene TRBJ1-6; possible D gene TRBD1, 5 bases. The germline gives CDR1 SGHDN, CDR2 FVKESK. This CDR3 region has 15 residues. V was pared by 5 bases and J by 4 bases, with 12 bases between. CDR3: CASSGAWLYNSPLHF. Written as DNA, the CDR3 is TGTGCCAGCAGCGGGGCTTGGTTGTATAATTCACCCCTCCACTTT.

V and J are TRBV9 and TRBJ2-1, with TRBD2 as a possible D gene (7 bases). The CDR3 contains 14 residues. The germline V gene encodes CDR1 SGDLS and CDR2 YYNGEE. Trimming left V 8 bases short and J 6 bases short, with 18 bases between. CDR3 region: CASTGGPAANEQFF. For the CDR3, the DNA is TGTGCCAGTACCGGGGGGCCAGCCGCCAATGAGCAGTTCTTC.

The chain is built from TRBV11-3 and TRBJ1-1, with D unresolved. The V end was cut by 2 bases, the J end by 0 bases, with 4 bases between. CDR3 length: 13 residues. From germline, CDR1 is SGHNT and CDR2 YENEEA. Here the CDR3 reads CASSLSLNTEAFF. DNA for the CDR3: TGTGCCAGCAGCTTATCGTTGAACACTGAAGCTTTCTTT. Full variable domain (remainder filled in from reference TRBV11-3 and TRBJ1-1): EAGVVQSPRYKIIEKKQPVAFWCNPISGHNTLYWYLQNLGQGPELLIRYENEEAVDDSQLPKDRFSAERLKGVDSTLKIQPAELGDSAVYLCASSLSLNTEAFFGQGTRLTVV.